This T cell receptor beta chain was recorded in a study of spatial heterogeneity in lung cancer. The study, taken as a whole, reports: Expanded tumor TCRs that were ubiquitous appeared in blood more at resection than follow-up.

At least ten counts were recorded for this clonotype. Its specificity is unknown. MiXCR was run by TCRdb on the 5' RACE reads, yielding one entry per CDR3 protein. The sample shows approximately 40,000 distinct CDR3 sequences, 6.5% to 9.5% of them seen only once. Documented time point: sample taken at primary tumor resection. Whole RNA came from tumor, nontumor lung or frozen PBMC and was sequenced without being sorted. The germline V and J ends were trimmed by 1 base and 2 bases, with 5 bases remaining between them. The CDR3 extends over 13 amino acids. Germline V gene lookup returns CDR1 KGHSH and CDR2 LQKENI.

Source: PBMCs, taken at surgery. This TCR was sampled from a male donor with early-stage non-small cell lung cancer. The chain joins TRBV18 to TRBJ2-5; D not certain. CDR3 amino acids: CASSPQRQETQYF. In DNA form, the CDR3 reads TGTGCCAGCTCACCACAGCGACAAGAGACCCAGTACTTC. The variable domain in full, completed from reference TRBV18 and TRBJ2-5, reads NAGVMQNPRHLVRRRGQEARLRCSPMKGHSHVYWYRQLPEEGLKFMVYLQKENIIDESGMPKERFSAEFPKEGPSILRIQQVVRGDSAAYFCASSPQRQETQYFGPGTRLLVL.